Shown below are 23 T cell receptor beta chains from a single sample sequenced in a study of molecular identifiers for immune sequencing clone quantification. MiXCR, run by TCRdb on the PCR reads, gives a single entry per CDR3 protein. This sample has nearly 55,000 distinct CDR3 sequences, with around 34% found just once. Source material: naive CD8+ T cells from blood, with Jurkat cell RNA spiked in. The sample's subset: FACS-sorted CD8+CD4-CCR7+CD45RA+ naive T cells. The receptors derive from a human donor in good health. Some libraries in this study had Jurkat cell RNA spiked in.

This clonotype was detected many times. CDR3 loop: CASGRTGFNQPQHF. The CDR3 DNA reads TGTGCCAGCGGAAGAACAGGGTTTAATCAGCCCCAGCATTTT. The V gene is TRBV27, the J gene TRBJ1-5; the D gene is possibly TRBD1 (6 bases). Germline CDR1 reads MNHEY; CDR2 reads SMNVEV (reference sequence). This CDR3 spans 14 amino acids. V was cut by 8 bases and J by 4 bases, with 15 bases left in between.

This clonotype was seen at least ten times. This chain joins TRBV5-5 and TRBJ2-5, with D unresolved. V was pared by 4 bases and J by 7 bases, with 8 bases between. The CDR3 sequence is 11 residues long. The germline gives CDR1 SGHKS, CDR2 YYEKEE (reference sequence). The chain's CDR3 is CASSTPGTQYF. The CDR3 nucleotides read TGTGCCAGCAGCACGCCCGGGACCCAGTACTTC.

The sample holds one count of this clonotype. This may be a read error, as it is one base from a much larger clone. The chain couples TRBV20-1 to TRBJ2-4; TRBD1 or TRBD2 may be the D gene (5 bases each). CDR1 and CDR2 (germline): DFQATT, SNEGSKA (reference sequence). The CDR3 totals 13 residues. CDR3 sequence: CSLITERADIQHF. DNA of the CDR3: TGCAGTCTAATAACGGAGAGAGCGGACATTCAGCACTTC.

In its sample, this clonotype was seen a few times. The rearrangement links TRBV9 to TRBJ1-1; D is unresolved. Germline lookup yields CDR1 SGDLS and CDR2 YYNGEE. CDR3 length: 12 residues. Trimming pared 6 bases from V and 0 bases from J, leaving 6 bases between. The CDR3 region is CASTALNTEAFF. DNA of the CDR3: TGTGCCAGCACGGCGTTGAACACTGAAGCTTTCTTT.

Ten or more counts support this clonotype. The V gene is TRBV7-6, the J gene TRBJ2-3; D is unclear. Germline V gives CDR1 SGHVS, CDR2 FNYEAQ. V was clipped by 7 bases and J by 9 bases, with 11 bases between them. The CDR3 extends over 11 amino acids. The CDR3 loop reads CASKGQGTQYF. CDR3 coding DNA: TGTGCCAGCAAGGGTCAAGGGACGCAGTATTTT. The entire variable domain, with the rest obtained from reference TRBV7-6 and TRBJ2-3, is as follows: GAGVSQSPRYKVTKRGQDVALRCDPISGHVSLYWYRQALGQGPEFLTYFNYEAQQDKSGLPNDRFSAERPEGSISTLTIQRTEQRDSAMYRCASKGQGTQYFGPGTRLTVL.

This CDR3 reads CAISAPGLAGSTDTQYF. In DNA form, the CDR3 reads TGTGCCATCAGCGCTCCGGGACTAGCGGGAAGCACAGATACGCAGTATTTT. The V and J genes are TRBV10-3 and TRBJ2-3; 13 positions agree with TRBD2. This CDR3 is built from 17 residues. The germline gives CDR1 ENHRY, CDR2 SYGVKD. V lost 6 bases to trimming and J lost 0 bases; unmatched junction nucleotides: 6.

The chain has TRBV12-3 or TRBV12-4 and TRBJ2-5, with 9 bases aligning to TRBD1. CDR3 length: 14 residues. V lost 4 bases, J lost 5 bases, and 5 bases stayed unmatched. CDR3 region: CASSSDRGRETQYF. The CDR3 DNA reads TGTGCCAGCAGTTCGGACAGGGGCCGGGAGACCCAGTACTTC.

This clonotype was observed at least ten times. J is TRBJ2-3 and V is TRBV28; possible D gene TRBD2, 6 bases. The V end lost 7 bases, the J end lost 5 bases, and 25 bases lay between the germline ends. The CDR3 covers 17 residues. Germline-derived CDR1 and CDR2 are MDHEN and SYDVKM. The CDR3 loop is CASNPSPGASAGDTQYF. The DNA of the CDR3 is TGTGCCAGCAACCCAAGTCCAGGAGCTAGCGCCGGAGATACGCAGTATTTT.

A remark on this clonotype: A single base separates this from a much larger clone, so it may be a read error. The J gene is TRBJ1-3, the V gene TRBV28, with a tentative D call TRBD1 (5 bases). The V gene lost 10 bases and the J gene lost 4 bases, with 26 bases spanning the gap. The CDR3 is 17 amino acids. Germline V lookup: CDR1 MDHEN, CDR2 SYDVKM. The CDR3 reads CANSSRDPDLRGNTIYF. The CDR3 region has the DNA TGTGCCAACAGCTCCCGGGACCCTGACCTTAGGGGAAACACCATATATTTT.

A word on this clonotype: The missing conserved phenylalanine or tryptophan at the end of this CDR3 makes a read error likely. The J gene is TRBJ2-1, the V gene TRBV20-1; TRBD2 matches at 8 bases. This CDR3 contains 15 residues. Per the germline V gene, CDR1 is DFQATT and CDR2 is SNEGSKA (reference sequence). Germline trimming cut 0 bases from V and 5 bases from J; bases unmatched to any gene: 6. CDR3 in amino acids: CSARDNAGGNNEQFY. The CDR3 DNA reads as TGCAGTGCTAGAGATAATGCGGGAGGTAACAATGAGCAGTTCTAC.

This clonotype was counted ten times or more. The chain recombines TRBV7-9 with TRBJ2-7; D gene uncertain. Trimming took off 0 bases at V and 7 bases at J, with 4 bases between the two ends. Germline CDR1 is SEHNR and CDR2 is FQNEAQ (reference sequence). This CDR3 comprises 11 residues. The chain's CDR3 is CASSLAEEQYF. The CDR3, as DNA: TGTGCCAGCAGCTTAGCGGAGGAGCAGTACTTC.

In this sample, this clonotype is medium-sized. The CDR3 bases are TGTGCCAGCAGTCTTGACGGCTACGAGCAGTACTTC. This codes for CASSLDGYEQYF. The V and J genes are TRBV27 and TRBJ2-7; D ambiguous. V shed 5 bases and J shed 3 bases, with 8 bases lying between them. The CDR3 length is 12 residues. Germline-derived CDR1 and CDR2 are MNHEY and SMNVEV (reference sequence).

The rearrangement links TRBV19 to TRBJ1-5, with unresolved D. CDR1 is LNHDA, CDR2 SQIVND, per germline (reference sequence). Trimming removed 3 bases from V and 7 bases from J, with 10 bases in between. The CDR3 has 13 amino acids. The CDR3 DNA is TGTGCCAGTAGTATTGGTGACGGCCAGCCCCAGCATTTT. Its protein is CASSIGDGQPQHF.

In its sample, this clonotype was seen many times. The rearrangement joins TRBV4-3 to TRBJ1-4; tentative D call: TRBD1 (5 bases). With 5 bases removed from V and 4 bases from J, the gap between germline ends came to 20 bases. CDR3 length equals 17 residues. Germline V lookup: CDR1 LGHNA, CDR2 YSLEER. As DNA, the CDR3 is TGCGCCAGCAGCTCCTACCCCGTCGAGGGGTATAATGAAAAACTGTTTTTT. Residues: CASSSYPVEGYNEKLFF.

The CDR3 nucleotides read TGTGCCAGCACTTCCGCGAGTGACTACAATGAGCAGTTCTTC. Translated: CASTSASDYNEQFF. This sequence joins TRBV6-4 and TRBJ2-1, with D uncertain. CDR1 and CDR2 from the germline V gene are MRHNA and SNTAGT. The CDR3 is 14 residues long. Trimming took off 7 bases at V and 3 bases at J, with 13 bases between the two ends.

In this sample, this clonotype turned up once. The junction differs from germline at one of its ends, possibly a read error. The V call is TRBV28, the J call TRBJ2-7, with D perhaps matching TRBD1 (5 bases). CDR3 length: 12 residues. Per germline, CDR1 MDHEN and CDR2 SYDVKM. The CDR3 is CTSARQGYEQYF. The CDR3 DNA follows: TGTACCAGCGCCCGTCAGGGTTACGAGCAGTACTTC.

This clonotype was counted between two and nine times. The chain couples TRBV7-6 to TRBJ2-7, with D uncertain. Germline V gene data show CDR1 as SGHVS and CDR2 as FNYEAQ. Trimming cost V 1 base and J 4 bases, with 11 bases left between them. This CDR3 is 14 amino acids long. In DNA, the CDR3 is TGTGCCAGCAGCTTAGTAGGGTTTGGTTACGAGCAGTACTTC. This sequence encodes CASSLVGFGYEQYF.

Turning to this clonotype: This may arise from a read error, as a much more abundant clone is one base away. This chain joins TRBV7-2 and TRBJ2-3; 11 bases align to TRBD2. Germline CDR1 reads SGHTA; CDR2 reads FQGNSA. CDR3 size: 17 residues. CDR3 sequence: CASSSPTSGESTATQYF. Here the CDR3 DNA reads TGTGCCAGCAGCTCCCCGACTAGCGGGGAAAGCACAGCTACGCAGTATTTT.

There are many counts of this clonotype. The genes are TRBV15 and TRBJ2-3; D is undetermined. The CDR3 length is 11 residues. Looked up from germline, CDR1 is LNHNV and CDR2 is YYDKDF (reference sequence). V was shortened by 8 bases and J by 1 base, with 4 bases between the two germline ends. Here the CDR3 DNA reads TGTGCCACCTCTCGCACAGATACGCAGTATTTT. It translates to CATSRTDTQYF.

A few counts support this clonotype. The rearrangement uses TRBV4-3 and TRBJ2-7, with unresolved D. The V end was cut by 1 base, the J end by 4 bases, with 8 bases between. The V gene's germline CDR1 is LGHNA and CDR2 YSLEER. The CDR3 consists of 13 residues. This CDR3 reads CASSQVNGYEQYF. The CDR3 DNA reads as TGCGCCAGCAGCCAAGTGAACGGGTACGAGCAGTACTTC.

J is TRBJ2-2 and V is TRBV28; a weak D match, TRBD2 (6 bases). Germline V gene lookup returns CDR1 MDHEN and CDR2 SYDVKM. Trimming removed 3 bases at V and 5 bases at J, with 7 bases between. There are 13 residues in the CDR3. This chain's CDR3 is CASSFAGTGELFF. The DNA for the CDR3 is TGTGCCAGCAGTTTTGCGGGGACCGGGGAGCTGTTTTTT.

This clonotype occurred a few times. The chain uses TRBV7-3 and TRBJ1-3; maybe TRBD1 (5 bases). CDR3 length equals 15 residues. Deletions cut 5 bases from V and 4 bases from J, with 15 bases between. CDR1 and CDR2 (germline): SGHTA, FQGTGA. This chain's CDR3 is CASSPGGGTGNTIYF. CDR3 DNA: TGTGCCAGCAGCCCGGGTGGGGGGACCGGAAACACCATATATTTT.

Here the CDR3 DNA reads TGTGCCAGCAGCGTAGGTGGCGAGGGACTTTCTGGCTACACCTTC. Protein sequence: CASSVGGEGLSGYTF. V and J are TRBV9 and TRBJ1-2, with a possible D match to TRBD1 (5 bases). V lost 0 bases and J 7 bases, leaving 16 bases between the germline ends. The CDR3 consists of 15 residues. The V gene's germline CDR1 is SGDLS and CDR2 YYNGEE.